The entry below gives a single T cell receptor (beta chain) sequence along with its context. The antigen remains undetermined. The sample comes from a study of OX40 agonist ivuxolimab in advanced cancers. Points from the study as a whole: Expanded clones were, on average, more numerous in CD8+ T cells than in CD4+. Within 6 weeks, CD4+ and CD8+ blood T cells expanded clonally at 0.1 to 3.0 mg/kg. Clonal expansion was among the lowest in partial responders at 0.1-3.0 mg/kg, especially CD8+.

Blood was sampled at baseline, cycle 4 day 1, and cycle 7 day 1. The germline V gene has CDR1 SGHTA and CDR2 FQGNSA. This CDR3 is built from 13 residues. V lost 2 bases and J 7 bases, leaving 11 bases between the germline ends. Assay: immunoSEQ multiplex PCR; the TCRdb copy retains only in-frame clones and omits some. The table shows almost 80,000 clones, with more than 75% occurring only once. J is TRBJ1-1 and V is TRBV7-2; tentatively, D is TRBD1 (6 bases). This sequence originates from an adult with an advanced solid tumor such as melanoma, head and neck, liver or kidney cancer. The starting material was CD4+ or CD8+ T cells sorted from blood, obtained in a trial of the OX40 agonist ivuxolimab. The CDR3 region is CASSLRRGGEAFF. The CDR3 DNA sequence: TGTGCCAGCAGCTTAAGGAGGGGGGGTGAAGCTTTCTTT.